Each of the 21 T cell receptor beta chains below was sequenced from the same sample in a study of blood T cells in healthy people across ages. The authors ran a second PCR of 7 to 11 cycles using a sample-barcoded 5' primer and a J-beta primer mix. MiXCR, run by TCRdb on the 5' RACE reads, gives a single entry per CDR3 protein. The profile covers 1.5 million to 2 million distinct CDR3 sequences, with 28% appearing a single time and roughly 8.2% taken by the ten largest. Input material: blood. These receptors came from a woman aged 30 to 39 in good health.

The chain carries TRBV11-2 and TRBJ1-1, with 10 bases matching TRBD1. The CDR3 spans 15 residues. CDR1 and CDR2 (germline): SGHAT, FQNNGV. The V segment lost 1 base and the J segment 8 bases; nucleotides outside the gene matches: 7. The CDR3 sequence: CASSLARTGGIEAFF. DNA for the CDR3: TGTGCCAGCAGCTTAGCCCGGACAGGGGGGATAGAAGCTTTCTTT.

This clonotype was found many times. The chain combines TRBV9 with TRBJ2-7; D possibly corresponds to TRBD2 (6 bases). V lost 0 bases to trimming and J lost 6 bases, with 10 bases between them. The CDR3 length is 13 residues. CDR1 SGDLS and CDR2 YYNGEE come from the germline V gene. This CDR3 reads CASSVGGVSEQYF. DNA of the CDR3: TGTGCCAGCAGCGTAGGGGGGGTGAGCGAGCAGTACTTC.

The chain couples TRBV20-1 to TRBJ2-7; 10 bases map to TRBD2. This CDR3 is built from 14 residues. Trimming cost V 3 bases and J 3 bases; bases outside gene matches: 5. Germline V gives CDR1 DFQATT, CDR2 SNEGSKA (reference sequence). CDR3 in DNA: TGCAGTGCTAGCCCTAGCGGGAGATACTACGAGCAGTACTTC. Protein: CSASPSGRYYEQYF.

V gene TRBV20-1 combines with J gene TRBJ2-2; 8 bases align to TRBD1. There are 16 residues in the CDR3. The V gene end was trimmed by 3 bases and the J gene end by 5 bases; junction bases not matched to a gene: 11. Looked up from germline, CDR1 is DFQATT and CDR2 is SNEGSKA (reference sequence). CDR3 sequence: CSARGPGQAPTGELFF. CDR3 DNA: TGCAGTGCTAGGGGTCCGGGACAGGCGCCTACCGGGGAGCTGTTTTTT.

The chain recombines TRBV7-2 with TRBJ1-4, with 7 nucleotides matching TRBD1. The CDR3 is made up of 15 amino acids. Per the germline V gene, CDR1 is SGHTA and CDR2 is FQGNSA. J gave up 3 bases and V 4 bases, and 5 bases lay outside the gene matches. The CDR3 DNA is TGTGCCAGCAGCTACCTACAGGGGTCTAATGAAAAACTGTTTTTT. Translating it yields CASSYLQGSNEKLFF.

The rearrangement joins TRBV28 to TRBJ2-4; TRBD2 is a possible D gene (5 bases). Trimming stripped 10 bases from V and 0 bases from J, with 16 bases between. Germline V gives CDR1 MDHEN, CDR2 SYDVKM. This CDR3 region has 15 residues. As DNA, the CDR3 is TGTGCCACCTTAGGACGGGATCTAGCCAAAAACATTCAGTACTTC. Translation gives CATLGRDLAKNIQYF. The whole variable domain, remainder taken from reference TRBV28 and TRBJ2-4, is DVKVTQSSRYLVKRTGEKVFLECVQDMDHENMFWYRQDPGLGLRLIYFSYDVKMKEKGDIPEGYSVSREKKERFSLILESASTNQTSMYLCATLGRDLAKNIQYFGAGTRLSVL.

This clonotype was picked up a small number of times. One junction end disagrees with the germline gene, perhaps due to a read error. J is TRBJ1-2 and V is TRBV12-3 or TRBV12-4; D may be TRBD1 (5 bases). CDR3 length equals 16 residues. In DNA form, the CDR3 reads TGTGCCAGCAGTCCCCGGCCGGGGGATTATGCCTATGGCCACACCTTC. This sequence encodes CASSPRPGDYAYGHTF.

This clonotype appeared a few times. The chain is built from TRBV7-3 and TRBJ2-2, with D perhaps assigned TRBD1 or TRBD2 (6 bases each). This CDR3 is built from 15 residues. The germline V and J ends were trimmed by 3 bases and 4 bases, with 12 bases remaining between them. CDR1 and CDR2 from the germline V gene are SGHTA and FQGTGA. The CDR3 region is CASSFNGGPTGELFF. CDR3 nucleotide sequence: TGTGCCAGCAGCTTCAACGGGGGCCCCACCGGGGAGCTGTTTTTT.

This clonotype was seen more than once but under ten times. The chain employs TRBV7-2 and TRBJ1-4; no firm D call. This CDR3 spans 15 amino acids. V was shortened by 5 bases and J by 7 bases, with 17 bases between the two germline ends. Germline loops: CDR1 SGHTA, CDR2 FQGNSA. This CDR3 is CASSVQPNDGEKLFF. For the CDR3, the DNA is TGTGCCAGCAGCGTACAACCGAACGATGGTGAAAAACTGTTTTTT.

The rearrangement uses TRBV18 and TRBJ2-3; TRBD2 matches at 10 bases. From germline, CDR1 is KGHSH and CDR2 LQKENI. The CDR3 runs to 16 residues. The V and J ends lost 7 bases and 4 bases, in that order; junction bases with no gene match: 11. The CDR3 DNA sequence: TGTGCCAGCTTGGTAGCGGGAGGCATTGTTCCAGATACGCAGTATTTT. Amino acids: CASLVAGGIVPDTQYF.

About this clonotype itself: This may come from a read error, since a much larger clone is one base off. The chain links TRBV7-2 to TRBJ2-7; 8 nucleotides line up with TRBD2. Losses at the gene ends were 3 bases for V and 4 bases for J; bases not matched to a gene: 5. The CDR3 is 14 residues long. Germline CDR1 reads SGHTA; CDR2 reads FQGNSA. CDR3 amino acids: CASSLSGGWYEQYF. DNA of the CDR3: TGTGCCAGCAGCTTGAGCGGGGGTTGGTACGAGCAGTACTTC.

This clonotype was counted at least ten times. V usage is TRBV12-3 or TRBV12-4 and J usage is TRBJ2-2, with D possibly matching TRBD1 (5 bases). V was trimmed by 2 bases and J by 6 bases, leaving 16 bases between them. The CDR3 runs to 16 residues. Here the CDR3 DNA reads TGTGCCAGCAGTTTAACTGCGGCAGGGTTCGCCGGGGAGCTGTTTTTT. This sequence encodes CASSLTAAGFAGELFF.

This chain joins TRBV7-9 and TRBJ2-6; D is unresolved. Germline V lookup: CDR1 SEHNR, CDR2 FQNEAQ (reference sequence). The germline V and J ends were trimmed by 2 bases and 0 bases, with 8 bases remaining between them. This CDR3 comprises 16 residues. The CDR3 sequence: CASSLNAVSGANVLTF. The DNA of the CDR3 is TGTGCCAGCAGCTTAAATGCGGTCTCTGGGGCCAACGTCCTGACTTTC.

The V and J genes are TRBV19 and TRBJ2-1; a possible D gene is TRBD2 (7 bases). This CDR3 region has 15 residues. V lost 7 bases to trimming and J lost 2 bases, with 15 bases between them. In germline, CDR1 is LNHDA, CDR2 SQIVND (reference sequence). The CDR3 sequence: CASKGGLPTYNEQFF. The CDR3 bases are TGTGCCAGTAAGGGGGGGCTTCCCACCTACAATGAGCAGTTCTTC.

This clonotype showed up many times. The CDR3 here is CSARDTTGGRYEQYF. As DNA, the CDR3 is TGCAGTGCTAGAGATACGACAGGGGGCCGTTACGAGCAGTACTTC. The chain couples TRBV20-1 to TRBJ2-7; 10 positions agree with TRBD1. Germline CDR1 is DFQATT and CDR2 is SNEGSKA (reference sequence). Unmatched junction bases numbered 6, after V lost 0 bases and J lost 4 bases. CDR3 size: 15 residues.

This clonotype was found many times. The chain carries TRBV6-1 and TRBJ1-2, with a tentative D call TRBD1 (5 bases). The CDR3 is 13 residues long. V shed 2 bases and J shed 4 bases, with 8 bases lying between them. Germline values: CDR1 MNHNS, CDR2 SASEGT. As DNA, the CDR3 is TGTGCCAGCAGTGAATCCGGGACCTATGGCTACACCTTC. This sequence encodes CASSESGTYGYTF.

This clonotype was counted between two and nine times. The chain employs TRBV10-3 and TRBJ2-1; perhaps D is TRBD1 or TRBD2 (5 bases each). The ends were cut back, 5 bases at V and 5 bases at J, with 13 bases in the middle. This CDR3 region has 14 residues. Germline values: CDR1 ENHRY, CDR2 SYGVKD. The CDR3 region has the DNA TGTGCCATCAGTCCTCCGGGACCCCACAATGAGCAGTTCTTC. It specifies CAISPPGPHNEQFF.

This clonotype was observed a handful of times. The gene calls are TRBV5-1 and TRBJ2-7; weak D call: TRBD2 (6 bases). The CDR3 loop spans 15 amino acids. Per germline, CDR1 SGHRS and CDR2 YFSETQ. V dropped 2 bases and J dropped 2 bases, with 14 bases sitting between them. The CDR3 spells CASSFGAGGAYEQYF. The CDR3 region has the DNA TGCGCCAGCAGCTTTGGTGCCGGGGGTGCCTACGAGCAGTACTTC.

This chain connects TRBV7-6 to TRBJ2-3; 13 bases match TRBD2. The V gene end was trimmed by 3 bases and the J gene end by 2 bases; junction bases not matched to a gene: 11. This CDR3 spans 19 amino acids. Germline V gives CDR1 SGHVS, CDR2 FNYEAQ. CDR3 DNA sequence: TGTGCCAGCAGCTTCCGACTAGCGGGGGGCCAACGCTTCACAGATACGCAGTATTTT. Amino acids: CASSFRLAGGQRFTDTQYF.

This clonotype was observed a handful of times. The CDR3 loop is CASSIEGSSGIQYF. CDR3 in DNA: TGTGCCAGTAGTATTGAAGGTAGTTCCGGCATTCAGTACTTC. V gene TRBV19 combines with J gene TRBJ2-7, with unresolved D. The J call is in doubt because the DNA end fits TRBJ2-4 better. This CDR3 spans 14 amino acids. CDR1 and CDR2 from the germline V gene are LNHDA and SQIVND (reference sequence).

The rearrangement uses TRBV13 and TRBJ2-7; 9 nucleotides agree with TRBD2. The CDR3 is made up of 16 amino acids. CDR1 PRHDT and CDR2 FYEKMQ come from the germline V gene (reference sequence). V shed 0 bases, J shed 2 bases, and the junction held 5 bases outside the gene matches. In DNA form, the CDR3 reads TGTGCCAGCAGCTTAGGTTCTAGCGGGGCCCCCTACGAGCAGTACTTC. Its translation is CASSLGSSGAPYEQYF.